Presented here are 12 T cell receptor beta chains from one specimen sequenced in a study of CD8 T cells in Susac syndrome. It was with random hexamers that about 0.45 to 1 ug RNA was reverse transcribed. TCRdb processed the immunoSEQ multiplex PCR reads anew with MiXCR; each CDR3 protein has one entry. The sample records about 70,000 distinct CDR3 sequences, around 96% being singletons. The specimen sequenced was CD4+ T cells from PBMCs. The receptors here all came from a human donor with multiple sclerosis.

As concerns this clonotype: The junction and the germline gene differ at one end; a read error may be behind it. The chain combines TRBV29-1 with TRBJ2-1; TRBD2 matches at 10 bases. Germline CDR1 SQVTM, CDR2 ANQGSEA. This CDR3 spans 13 amino acids. The CDR3, as DNA: TGCAGCGCTGAAGCGGGGGGGCGAAATGAGCAGTTCTTC. Residues: CSAEAGGRNEQFF.

The chain uses TRBV7-9 and TRBJ1-5; D gene uncertain. In germline, CDR1 is SEHNR, CDR2 FQNEAQ (reference sequence). The CDR3 runs to 12 residues. V dropped 1 base and J dropped 7 bases, with 5 bases sitting between them. The CDR3 DNA sequence: TGTGCCAGCAGCTTAGTGGGCCAGCCCCAGCATTTT. It encodes CASSLVGQPQHF.

This chain uses TRBV7-9 with TRBJ2-3; possibly TRBD1 for D (6 bases). The V gene lost 4 bases and the J gene lost 4 bases, with 15 bases spanning the gap. Germline values: CDR1 SEHNR, CDR2 FQNEAQ (reference sequence). CDR3 length: 15 amino acids. The CDR3 DNA reads as TGTGCCAGCAGCTCTGGGGTTTGGGGGCCAGATACGCAGTATTTT. Protein: CASSSGVWGPDTQYF.

The chain is built from TRBV7-9 and TRBJ1-6; D is uncertain. This CDR3 spans 14 amino acids. Germline V gene data show CDR1 as SEHNR and CDR2 as FQNEAQ (reference sequence). The V end was cut by 4 bases, the J end by 5 bases, with 9 bases between. The CDR3 bases are TGTGCCAGCAGCTCACCGGCCAATAATTCACCCCTCCACTTT. Translating gives CASSSPANNSPLHF. Supplemented by reference TRBV7-9 and TRBJ1-6, the full variable domain reads DTGVSQNPRHKITKRGQNVTFRCDPISEHNRLYWYRQTLGQGPEFLTYFQNEAQLEKSRLLSDRFSAERPKGSFSTLEIQRTEQGDSAMYLCASSSPANNSPLHFGNGTRLTVT.

The chain is built from TRBV3-1 and TRBJ1-2; 7 bases match TRBD1. The CDR3 loop spans 14 amino acids. V lost 0 bases to trimming and J lost 6 bases; unmatched junction nucleotides: 4. Germline V CDR1 and CDR2: LGHDT, YNNKEL (reference sequence). CDR3 coding DNA: TGTGCCAGCAGCCAAGATCAGACAGGGAATGGCTACACCTTC. Amino acids: CASSQDQTGNGYTF.

The rearrangement links TRBV5-1 to TRBJ2-1, with TRBD1 identical over 7 bases. This CDR3 contains 15 residues. After removal of 4 bases from V and 5 bases from J, the junction contained 9 bases not matched to a gene. Germline values: CDR1 SGHRS, CDR2 YFSETQ. The CDR3 region is CASSPTRGTDNEQFF. The CDR3 region has the DNA TGCGCCAGCAGCCCGACACGAGGGACAGACAATGAGCAGTTCTTC.

This CDR3 is CATSDLHRGRNNEQFF. The CDR3 coding sequence is TGTGCCACCAGTGATTTGCACAGGGGAAGGAACAATGAGCAGTTCTTC. The J gene is TRBJ2-1, the V gene TRBV24-1; TRBD1 matches 7 bases. Germline V lookup: CDR1 KGHDR, CDR2 SFDVKD. V was clipped by 0 bases and J by 5 bases; unmatched bases: 6. The length of the CDR3 is 16 residues.

The V gene is TRBV19, the J gene TRBJ1-1; D remains ambiguous. Trimming took 6 bases from V and 1 from J, leaving 12 bases between them. The CDR3 runs to 14 residues. Germline CDR1 is LNHDA and CDR2 is SQIVND (reference sequence). The CDR3: CASSNPQQNTEAFF. The DNA of the CDR3 is TGTGCCAGTAGCAACCCGCAGCAGAACACTGAAGCTTTCTTT. Full variable domain (missing parts from reference TRBV19 and TRBJ1-1): DGGITQSPKYLFRKEGQNVTLSCEQNLNHDAMYWYRQDPGQGLRLIYYSQIVNDFQKGDIAEGYSVSREKKESFPLTVTSAQKNPTAFYLCASSNPQQNTEAFFGQGTRLTVV.

In DNA form, the CDR3 reads TGTGCCAGCAGTCAGACAGGGGCCCTGAATGGCTACACCTTC. Protein product: CASSQTGALNGYTF. The chain joins TRBV12-3 or TRBV12-4 to TRBJ1-2; 8 bases fit TRBD1. Trimming removed 5 bases from V and 6 bases from J; junction bases left unmatched: 8. This CDR3 comprises 14 residues.

J is TRBJ1-2 and V is TRBV9, with a tentative D call TRBD1 (6 bases). V was trimmed by 0 bases and J by 5 bases, leaving 11 bases between them. The length of the CDR3 is 14 residues. The germline V gene encodes CDR1 SGDLS and CDR2 YYNGEE. For the CDR3, the DNA is TGTGCCAGCAGCGTAGAAGGGACACCGTATGGCTACACCTTC. This translates into CASSVEGTPYGYTF. The full variable domain, rest sourced from reference TRBV9 and TRBJ1-2, is DSGVTQTPKHLITATGQRVTLRCSPRSGDLSVYWYQQSLDQGLQFLIQYYNGEERAKGNILERFSAQQFPDLHSELNLSSLELGDSALYFCASSVEGTPYGYTFGSGTRLTVV.

The chain employs TRBV30 and TRBJ1-6, with D maybe TRBD1 (6 bases). The CDR3 is 15 amino acids. V gave up 8 bases and J gave up 9 bases, with 23 bases separating them. Germline-derived CDR1 and CDR2 are GTSNPN and SVGIG (reference sequence). In DNA form, the CDR3 reads TGTGCCGCAAAAACGTTACAGGGATTAGCTTCACCCCTCCACTTT. This sequence encodes CAAKTLQGLASPLHF.

The V call is TRBV2, the J call TRBJ1-4; 9 bases agree with TRBD1. V trimming: 5 bases; J trimming: 7 bases; junction bases outside the gene matches: 5. The CDR3 loop spans 14 amino acids. CDR1 is SNHLY, CDR2 FYNNEI, per germline. CDR3: CASSSTGGFEKLFF. In DNA, the CDR3 is TGTGCCAGCAGTTCGACAGGGGGATTTGAAAAACTGTTTTTT.